The 10 T cell receptor beta chains below come from one sample, sequenced in a study of blood T cell repertoires in COVID-19. Clones were read by immunoSEQ multiplex PCR, and TCRdb kept only the in-frame ones, dropping some. The sample has about 100,000 clones, around 90% seen once. The sequencing sample was made of peripheral blood. All receptors come from a woman aged 25 to 45 with acute or convalescent COVID-19.

The CDR3 protein is CASSLVGRGLVSSEQYF. Here the CDR3 DNA reads TGTGCCAGCAGTTTAGTAGGGAGAGGACTAGTTTCTTCCGAGCAGTACTTC. This chain joins TRBV28 and TRBJ2-7; 7 bases agree with TRBD2. The CDR3 sequence is 17 residues long. V trimming: 2 bases; J trimming: 6 bases; junction bases outside the gene matches: 16. Germline CDR1 reads MDHEN; CDR2 reads SYDVKM.

The genes are TRBV6-6 and TRBJ2-2; no firm D call. The CDR3 spans 15 residues. Germline V gene sequence: CDR1 MNHNY, CDR2 SVGAGI (reference sequence). Trimming left V 2 bases short and J 1 base short, with 8 bases between. The CDR3 sequence: CASSYAVGNTGELFF. The CDR3 bases are TGTGCCAGCAGTTACGCGGTGGGGAACACCGGGGAGCTGTTTTTT.

The V call is TRBV19, the J call TRBJ2-2, with D tentatively TRBD2 (6 bases). From germline, CDR1 is LNHDA and CDR2 SQIVND (reference sequence). This CDR3 comprises 17 residues. V dropped 5 bases and J dropped 5 bases, with 21 bases sitting between them. Written as DNA, the CDR3 is TGTGCCAGTAGTCCCCGGACGGGGGTGATTGGGACCGGGGAGCTGTTTTTT. Its translation is CASSPRTGVIGTGELFF.

The V and J genes are TRBV4-3 and TRBJ1-5; 8 bases are shared with TRBD1. The CDR3 totals 16 residues. Germline V gene sequence: CDR1 LGHNA, CDR2 YSLEER. V was clipped by 3 bases and J by 4 bases; unmatched bases: 8. This CDR3 is CASSQTRTGLNQPQHF. For the CDR3, the DNA is TGCGCCAGCAGCCAGACCCGGACAGGGTTAAATCAGCCCCAGCATTTT.

The chain is built from TRBV4-1 and TRBJ2-3, with TRBD2 matching 10 bases. With 1 base clipped from V and 2 bases from J, the junction kept 6 bases outside the gene matches. The CDR3 totals 17 residues. Germline V gives CDR1 MGHRA, CDR2 YSYEKL. The CDR3 nucleotides are TGCGCCAGCAGCCAAGGATCCGGACTAGCGGTCACAGATACGCAGTATTTT. Its translation is CASSQGSGLAVTDTQYF.

The chain couples TRBV28 to TRBJ2-7; TRBD2 might be the D (6 bases). Germline V lookup: CDR1 MDHEN, CDR2 SYDVKM. V was trimmed by 5 bases and J by 0 bases, leaving 17 bases between them. The CDR3 is 16 residues long. CDR3 nucleotides: TGTGCCAGCAGTCCAATTGGGGACTTCAGCTCCTACGAGCAGTACTTC. This translates into CASSPIGDFSSYEQYF. The whole variable domain, remainder taken from reference TRBV28 and TRBJ2-7, is DVKVTQSSRYLVKRTGEKVFLECVQDMDHENMFWYRQDPGLGLRLIYFSYDVKMKEKGDIPEGYSVSREKKERFSLILESASTNQTSMYLCASSPIGDFSSYEQYFGPGTRLTVT.

The chain couples TRBV6-5 to TRBJ1-1; D gene uncertain. The CDR3 spans 13 residues. V lost 4 bases and J 3 bases, leaving 9 bases between the germline ends. Germline assignment: CDR1 MNHEY and CDR2 SVGAGI. CDR3 DNA sequence: TGTGCCAGCAGTTCGACACCCGACACTGAAGCTTTCTTT. Amino acid sequence: CASSSTPDTEAFF.

Here the CDR3 DNA reads TGTGCCAGCAGCTTAACTCGGGCGGGAGGCTATGGCTACACCTTC. This codes for CASSLTRAGGYGYTF. The chain carries TRBV7-3 and TRBJ1-2; D gene unclear. The V gene's germline CDR1 is SGHTA and CDR2 FQGTGA. Trimming removed 0 bases from V and 4 bases from J, with 12 bases in between. The CDR3 has 15 amino acids.

The chain links TRBV28 to TRBJ1-1; weak D call: TRBD1 (5 bases). V was pared by 9 bases and J by 0 bases, with 14 bases between. The CDR3 covers 14 residues. Germline CDR1 and CDR2: MDHEN and SYDVKM. CDR3 sequence (DNA): TGTGCCAGTACAGGTTTTCCCCTGAACACTGAAGCTTTCTTT. This codes for CASTGFPLNTEAFF.

The chain joins TRBV2 to TRBJ2-7; weak D call: TRBD2 (5 bases). V shed 2 bases and J shed 2 bases, with 13 bases lying between them. Germline V gene data show CDR1 as SNHLY and CDR2 as FYNNEI. This CDR3 has 15 amino acids. CDR3 protein: CASSETMDSPYEQYF. CDR3 in DNA: TGTGCCAGCAGTGAAACAATGGACTCCCCCTACGAGCAGTACTTC.